The present entry profiles one T cell receptor (beta chain) with its context. TCR alpha and beta CDR3 regions were amplified from RNA using iRepertoire nested multiplex PCR. From the multiplex PCR reads, TCRdb called clonotypes with MiXCR, one entry per CDR3 protein. The sample has over 130,000 distinct CDR3 sequences, around 42% seen once. This sample is drawn from a study of glioma-infiltrating T cells. CDR1 MNHNS and CDR2 SASEGT come from the germline V gene. The CDR3 consists of 15 residues. V dropped 3 bases and J dropped 5 bases, with 14 bases sitting between them. V gene TRBV6-1 combines with J gene TRBJ1-5; possibly TRBD1 for D (5 bases). The source of this sequence is a human donor with low-grade glioma or glioblastoma, undergoing nonglioma brain surgery, or in good health (not recorded which). The material sequenced was glioma tissue, nonneoplastic brain tissue, or PBMCs (not recorded which). The CDR3, as DNA: TGTGCCAGCAGTGATACCGGGACCCCTTATCAGCCCCAGCATTTT. Translated, it gives CASSDTGTPYQPQHF.